The entry that follows covers one T cell receptor beta chain sequence. Its cognate antigen is unknown. The V and J ends lost 1 base and 3 bases respectively, with 13 bases between them. The germline V gene encodes CDR1 MGHRA and CDR2 YSYEKL. The CDR3 sequence is 16 residues long. This specimen belongs to a study of OX40 agonist ivuxolimab in advanced cancers. About the research overall: In this trial design, patients received ivuxolimab intravenously at 0.01 to 10 mg/kg every 2 weeks. Three patients showed partial responses: one hepatocellular carcinoma and two cutaneous melanoma cases.

The method was immunoSEQ multiplex PCR; TCRdb's version includes in-frame clones alone and lacks a portion of them. Among 35,000 to 40,000 clones listed, 78% were seen once. Study-wide points: Clonal expansion was seen in CD4+ and CD8+ blood T cells by week 6 at 0.1 to 3.0 mg/kg. Near-lowest levels of clonal expansion characterized partial responders at 0.1-3.0 mg/kg.

The source material was CD4+ or CD8+ T cells sorted from blood, sampled in a trial of the OX40 agonist ivuxolimab. The receptor was isolated from an adult with an advanced solid tumor such as melanoma, head and neck, liver or kidney cancer. This chain connects TRBV4-1 to TRBJ2-1, with D perhaps TRBD1 (6 bases). CDR3 DNA sequence: TGCGCCAGCAGCCAAGGAACAGGGAGTCTCTACAATGAGCAGTTCTTC. It codes for CASSQGTGSLYNEQFF.